This T cell receptor (beta chain) emerged from a study of blood T cell repertoires in COVID-19. Per the germline V gene, CDR1 is GTSNPN and CDR2 is SVGIG (reference sequence). Trimming pared 3 bases from V and 0 bases from J, leaving 9 bases between. This CDR3 region has 14 residues. This table comes from immunoSEQ multiplex PCR, and its TCRdb copy is limited to in-frame clones, with some not included. Of about 200,000 clones in the sample, about 83% were seen once. V usage is TRBV30 and J usage is TRBJ1-3; D is ambiguous. The TCR was taken from a woman in her 50s with acute or convalescent COVID-19. The specimen was peripheral blood. The CDR3 nucleotides are TGTGCCTGGAGATTTGGGAGCTCTGGAAACACCATATATTTT. It encodes CAWRFGSSGNTIYF.